A single sample is the source of the 2 T cell receptor beta chains below, sequenced in a study of shared clonotypes between healthy human individuals. Measured with immunoSEQ multiplex PCR; TCRdb has only the in-frame clones, and not every one. The sample holds some 1,100,000 clones, around 78% seen once. The material sequenced was memory CD4+ T cells from PBMCs. Stated subset: CD45RA-negative fraction. These receptors all stem from a man aged 18 to 29 in good health. Some clones in this sample may be carry-over from other donors' samples.

This chain links TRBV7-2 with TRBJ2-2, with a possible D match to TRBD1 (6 bases). V lost 4 bases to trimming and J lost 6 bases, with 15 bases between them. The CDR3 is 15 residues long. In germline, CDR1 is SGHTA, CDR2 FQGNSA. The CDR3 DNA follows: TGTGCCAGCAGCTCTTACAGGGTTCGGGCCGGGGAGCTGTTTTTT. Translating it yields CASSSYRVRAGELFF.

The chain couples TRBV28 to TRBJ1-2; 9 bases agree with TRBD1. Trimming at V came to 6 bases and at J to 7 bases, leaving 12 bases not matched to a gene. Germline V lookup: CDR1 MDHEN, CDR2 SYDVKM. The CDR3 contains 15 residues. This chain's CDR3 is CASSTHRGLSGGYTF. CDR3 nucleotide sequence: TGTGCCAGCAGCACCCACAGGGGGCTCTCGGGTGGCTACACCTTC.